This TCR beta chain was sequenced for a study of T-cell reconstitution after alpha-beta-depleted transplantation in children. Germline CDR1 and CDR2: DFQATT and SNEGSKA (reference sequence). There are 10 residues in the CDR3. V lost 3 bases to trimming and J lost 7 bases, with 6 bases between them. Points from the study as a whole: From newly produced T cells came most of the T-cell counts and diversity one year after transplant. Approximately two months post-transplant, alpha-beta T cells reportedly originated from several hundred expanded graft clones. Surviving recipient T cells and thymic progenitors underlay high day-60 TCRbeta diversity in some patients.

TCRbeta library construction was performed incorporating unique molecular identifiers. Each CDR3 protein gets one entry after TCRdb re-called the PCR reads with MiXCR. The sample lists 150,000 to 250,000 distinct CDR3 sequences; 6.3% were seen once. About this clonotype: Antigen: not known. Possible read error: a much larger clone is one base away. The CDR3 carries no conserved terminal phenylalanine or tryptophan, so it likely arises from a read error.

Sequences were derived from PBMCs, sampled before TCRalphabeta/CD19-depleted stem cell transplant. The receptor comes from a girl less than two years old with combined immunodeficiency, due to receive a stem cell transplant. The chain is built from TRBV20-1 and TRBJ1-1; D remains unclear. CDR3 nucleotides: TGCAGTGCTAGGCGGGATGAAGCTTTCTGT. Amino acid sequence: CSARRDEAFC.